This T cell receptor (beta chain) was observed in a study of cytomegalovirus exposure and HLA in healthy donors. The study's findings and limits: Investigators reported 164 TCR beta chains as tied to cytomegalovirus.

The germline V gene encodes CDR1 SGHTA and CDR2 FQGTGA. V shed 5 bases and J shed 2 bases, with 14 bases lying between them. The CDR3 is made up of 15 amino acids. Remarks on this clone: Its antigen remains unidentified.

Amplification used 60 Vbeta primers and 13 Jbeta primers. Profiled with immunoSEQ multiplex PCR; TCRdb holds only in-frame clones, not every one. This sample's clone table lists about 130,000 clones. The source of this sequence is a man aged 18 to 35 in good health and CMV-seronegative. The sequencing sample was made of PBMCs. V gene TRBV7-3 combines with J gene TRBJ2-3, with TRBD2 as a possible D gene (7 bases). CDR3 coding DNA: TGTGCCAGCAGCCCCTTCGGGGGGCCCACAGATACGCAGTATTTT. Protein: CASSPFGGPTDTQYF. Full variable domain (remainder filled in from reference TRBV7-3 and TRBJ2-3): GAGVSQTPSNKVTEKGKYVELRCDPISGHTALYWYRQSLGQGPEFLIYFQGTGAADDSGLPNDRFFAVRPEGSVSTLKIQRTERGDSAVYLCASSPFGGPTDTQYFGPGTRLTVL.